This TCR beta chain was identified in a study of monozygotic twins with inflammatory bowel disease. TCRdb reanalyzed the 5' RACE reads and collapses them to one entry per CDR3 protein, without DNA. Here the sample table reports approximately 330,000 distinct CDR3 sequences. There are 14 residues in the CDR3. CDR1 and CDR2 (germline): SGHVS, FQNEAQ. Input material: blood. The source of this sequence is a human donor with ulcerative colitis or Crohn's disease, or a healthy co-twin of an affected twin (not recorded which). The chain has TRBV7-8 and TRBJ1-3. The CDR3 reads CASSLGLHGNTIYF. The full variable domain, its missing parts supplied by reference TRBV7-8 and TRBJ1-3, is GAGVSQSPRYKVAKRGQDVALRCDPISGHVSLFWYQQALGQGPEFLTYFQNEAQLDKSGLPSDRFFAERPEGSVSTLKIQRTQQEDSAVYLCASSLGLHGNTIYFGEGSWLTVV.